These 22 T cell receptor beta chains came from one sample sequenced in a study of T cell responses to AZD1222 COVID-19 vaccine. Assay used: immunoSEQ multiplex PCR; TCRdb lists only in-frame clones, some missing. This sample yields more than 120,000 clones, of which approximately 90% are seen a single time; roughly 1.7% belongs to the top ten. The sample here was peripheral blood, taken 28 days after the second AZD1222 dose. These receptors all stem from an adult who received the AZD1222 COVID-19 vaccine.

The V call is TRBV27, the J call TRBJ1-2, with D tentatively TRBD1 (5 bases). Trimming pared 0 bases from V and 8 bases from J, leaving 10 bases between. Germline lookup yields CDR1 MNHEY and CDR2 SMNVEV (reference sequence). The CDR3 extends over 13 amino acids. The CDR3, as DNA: TGTGCCAGCAGTTTATCTGGGCAGGGAGGCTACACCTTC. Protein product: CASSLSGQGGYTF.

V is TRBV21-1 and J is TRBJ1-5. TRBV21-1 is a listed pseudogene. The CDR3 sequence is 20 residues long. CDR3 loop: CASSSLFGRKRIYSNQPQHF. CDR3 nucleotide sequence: TGTGCCAGCAGCAGTCTATTTGGGAGGAAACGAATCTATAGCAATCAGCCCCAGCATTTT.

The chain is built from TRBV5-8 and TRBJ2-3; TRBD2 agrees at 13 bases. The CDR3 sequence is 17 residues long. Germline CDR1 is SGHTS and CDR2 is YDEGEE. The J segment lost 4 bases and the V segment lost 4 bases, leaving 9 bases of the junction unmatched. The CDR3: CASSIRLAGGGPDTQYF. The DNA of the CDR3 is TGTGCCAGCAGCATCCGACTAGCGGGAGGAGGCCCAGATACGCAGTATTTT.

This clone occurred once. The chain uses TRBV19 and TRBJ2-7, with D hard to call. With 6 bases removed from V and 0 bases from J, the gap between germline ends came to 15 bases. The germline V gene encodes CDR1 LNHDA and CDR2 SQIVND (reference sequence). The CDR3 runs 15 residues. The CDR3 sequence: CASSDESASSYEQYF. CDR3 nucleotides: TGTGCCAGTAGCGACGAGTCGGCTAGCTCCTACGAGCAGTACTTC.

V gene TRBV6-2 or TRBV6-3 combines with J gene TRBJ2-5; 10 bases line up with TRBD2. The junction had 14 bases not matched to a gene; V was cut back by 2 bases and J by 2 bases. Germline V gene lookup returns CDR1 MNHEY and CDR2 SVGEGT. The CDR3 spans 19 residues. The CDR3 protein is CASSYTSYRGLALQETQYF. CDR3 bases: TGTGCCAGCAGTTACACAAGCTATAGGGGACTAGCGCTGCAAGAGACCCAGTACTTC.

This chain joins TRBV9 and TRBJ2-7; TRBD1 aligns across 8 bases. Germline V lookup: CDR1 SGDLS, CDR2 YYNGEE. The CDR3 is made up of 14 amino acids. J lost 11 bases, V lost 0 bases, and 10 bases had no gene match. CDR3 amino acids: CASSVDGRGLEKYF. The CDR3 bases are TGTGCCAGCAGCGTAGACGGCAGGGGGCTTGAGAAGTACTTC. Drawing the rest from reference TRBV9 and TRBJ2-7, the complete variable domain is DSGVTQTPKHLITATGQRVTLRCSPRSGDLSVYWYQQSLDQGLQFLIQYYNGEERAKGNILERFSAQQFPDLHSELNLSSLELGDSALYFCASSVDGRGLEKYFGPGTRLTVT.

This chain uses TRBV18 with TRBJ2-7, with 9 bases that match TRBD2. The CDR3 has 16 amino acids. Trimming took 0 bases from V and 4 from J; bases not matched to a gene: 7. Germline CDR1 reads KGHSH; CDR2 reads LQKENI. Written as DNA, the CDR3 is TGTGCCAGCTCACCACCGTGGCGGGAGGGGGCTTACGAGCAGTACTTC. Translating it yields CASSPPWREGAYEQYF.

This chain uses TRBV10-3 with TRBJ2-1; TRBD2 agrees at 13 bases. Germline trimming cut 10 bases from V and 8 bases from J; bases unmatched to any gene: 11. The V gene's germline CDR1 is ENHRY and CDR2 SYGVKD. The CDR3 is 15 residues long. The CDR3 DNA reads TGTGCCACCAAACCGGGACTAGCGGGGAGCGATGAGCAGTTCTTC. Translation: CATKPGLAGSDEQFF.

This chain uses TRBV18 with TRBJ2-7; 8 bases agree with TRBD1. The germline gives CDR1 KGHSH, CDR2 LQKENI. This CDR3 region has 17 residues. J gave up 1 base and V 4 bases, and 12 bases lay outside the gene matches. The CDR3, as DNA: TGTGCCAGCTCACTACCCGGGACAGGTTTGGGGTCCTACGAGCAGTACTTC. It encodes CASSLPGTGLGSYEQYF.

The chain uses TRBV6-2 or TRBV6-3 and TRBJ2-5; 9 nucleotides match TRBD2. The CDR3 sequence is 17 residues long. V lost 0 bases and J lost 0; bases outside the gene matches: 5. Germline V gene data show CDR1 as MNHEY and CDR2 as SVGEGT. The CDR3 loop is CASSYSTASGNQETQYF. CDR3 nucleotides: TGTGCCAGCAGTTACTCGACGGCTAGCGGGAACCAAGAGACCCAGTACTTC.

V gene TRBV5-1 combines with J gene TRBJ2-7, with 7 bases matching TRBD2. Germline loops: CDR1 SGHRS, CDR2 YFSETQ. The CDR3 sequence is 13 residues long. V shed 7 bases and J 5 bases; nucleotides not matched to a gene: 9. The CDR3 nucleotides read TGCGCCAGCGCCATGGGCGGGGGAGACGAGCAGTACTTC. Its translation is CASAMGGGDEQYF.

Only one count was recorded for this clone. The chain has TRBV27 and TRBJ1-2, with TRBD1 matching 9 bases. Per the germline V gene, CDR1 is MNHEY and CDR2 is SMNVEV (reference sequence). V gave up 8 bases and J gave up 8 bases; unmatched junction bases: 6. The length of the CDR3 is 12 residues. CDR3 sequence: CASGTGGWGYTF. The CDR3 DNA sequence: TGTGCCAGCGGAACAGGGGGCTGGGGCTACACCTTC.

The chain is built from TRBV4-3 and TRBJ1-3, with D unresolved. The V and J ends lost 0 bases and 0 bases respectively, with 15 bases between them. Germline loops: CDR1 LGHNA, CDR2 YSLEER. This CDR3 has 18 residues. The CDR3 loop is CASSQDWNSGISGNTIYF. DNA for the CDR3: TGCGCCAGCAGCCAAGACTGGAACAGTGGGATCTCTGGAAACACCATATATTTT.

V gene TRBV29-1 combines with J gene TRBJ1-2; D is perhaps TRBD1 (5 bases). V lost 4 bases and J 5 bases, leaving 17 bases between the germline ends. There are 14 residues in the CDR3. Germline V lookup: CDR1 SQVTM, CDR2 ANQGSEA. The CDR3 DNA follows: TGCAGCGTTGTCCCCATCGACAGTGTATATGGCTACACCTTC. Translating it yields CSVVPIDSVYGYTF.

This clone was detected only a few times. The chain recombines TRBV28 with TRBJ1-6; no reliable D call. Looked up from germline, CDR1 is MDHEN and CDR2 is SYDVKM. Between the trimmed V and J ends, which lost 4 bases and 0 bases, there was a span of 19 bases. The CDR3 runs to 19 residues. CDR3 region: CASSSPEGVKSSYNSPLHF. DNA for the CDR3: TGTGCCAGCAGTTCCCCGGAGGGCGTAAAGAGCTCCTATAATTCACCCCTCCACTTT.

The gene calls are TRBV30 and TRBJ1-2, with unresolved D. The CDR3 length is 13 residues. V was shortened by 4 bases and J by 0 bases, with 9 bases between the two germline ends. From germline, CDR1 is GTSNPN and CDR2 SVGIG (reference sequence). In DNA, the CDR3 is TGTGCCTGGATAGCCCGCACTAACTATGGCTACACCTTC. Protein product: CAWIARTNYGYTF.

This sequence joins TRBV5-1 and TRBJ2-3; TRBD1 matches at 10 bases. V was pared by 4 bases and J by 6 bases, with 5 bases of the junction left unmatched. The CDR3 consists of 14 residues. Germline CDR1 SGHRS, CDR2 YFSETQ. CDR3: CASSPGTGVDTQYF. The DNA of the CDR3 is TGCGCCAGCAGCCCAGGGACAGGGGTGGATACGCAGTATTTT.

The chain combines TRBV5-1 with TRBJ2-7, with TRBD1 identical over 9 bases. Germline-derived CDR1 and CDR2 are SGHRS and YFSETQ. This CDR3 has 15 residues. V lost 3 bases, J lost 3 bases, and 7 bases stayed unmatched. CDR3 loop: CASSSGTGMIYEQYF. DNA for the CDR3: TGCGCCAGCAGCTCCGGGACAGGGATGATCTACGAGCAGTACTTC. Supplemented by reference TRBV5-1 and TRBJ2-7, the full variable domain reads KAGVTQTPRYLIKTRGQQVTLSCSPISGHRSVSWYQQTPGQGLQFLFEYFSETQRNKGNFPGRFSGRQFSNSRSEMNVSTLELGDSALYLCASSSGTGMIYEQYFGPGTRLTVT.

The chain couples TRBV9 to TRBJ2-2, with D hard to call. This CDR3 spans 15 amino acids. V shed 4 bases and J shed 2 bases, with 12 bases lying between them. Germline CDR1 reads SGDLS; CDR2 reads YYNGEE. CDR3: CASSPRLGNTGELFF. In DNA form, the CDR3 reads TGTGCCAGCAGCCCCCGACTGGGTAACACCGGGGAGCTGTTTTTT.

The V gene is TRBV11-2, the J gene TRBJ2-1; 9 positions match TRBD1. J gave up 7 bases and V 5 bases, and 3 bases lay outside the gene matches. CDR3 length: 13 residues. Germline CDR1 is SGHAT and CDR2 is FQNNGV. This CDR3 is CASSTDRGNEQFF. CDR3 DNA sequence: TGTGCCAGCAGCACGGACAGGGGAAATGAGCAGTTCTTC.

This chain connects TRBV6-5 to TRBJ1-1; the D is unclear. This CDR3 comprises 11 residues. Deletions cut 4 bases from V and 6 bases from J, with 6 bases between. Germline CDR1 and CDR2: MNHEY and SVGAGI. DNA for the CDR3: TGTGCCAGCAGTTGGAGGGCTGAAGCTTTCTTT. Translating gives CASSWRAEAFF.

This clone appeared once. CDR3 nucleotide sequence: TGTGCCAGCAGTCTATTCCCAGGGACAGGCGCCTACGAGCAGTACTTC. Amino acids: CASSLFPGTGAYEQYF. The J gene is TRBJ2-7, the V gene TRBV28, with 8 bases aligning to TRBD1. Per germline, CDR1 MDHEN and CDR2 SYDVKM. The J segment lost 2 bases and the V segment lost 5 bases, leaving 11 bases of the junction unmatched. This CDR3 spans 16 amino acids.